Here is one T cell receptor (beta chain) with its context. Its antigen is not identified. Sequencing was performed with immunoSEQ multiplex PCR; in TCRdb, only in-frame clones are kept and a portion is missing. The table lists about 200,000 clones, 84% of them singletons. In germline, CDR1 is GTSNPN, CDR2 SVGIG (reference sequence). J lost 6 bases, V lost 2 bases, and 5 bases had no gene match. The CDR3 loop spans 13 amino acids. These data originate in a study of cytomegalovirus exposure and HLA in healthy donors. The study, taken as a whole, reports: The study flagged some 180 TCR beta chains as cytomegalovirus-associated. The dataset shows that most TCR sequences were rare, while some public TCRs occurred in many donors. Specific recognition of CMV antigens was confirmed in vitro for a few chains (all CMV-associated). It was reportedly the case that the classifier diagnosed cytomegalovirus status with high specificity and sensitivity.

Sequencing used PBMCs. This receptor was obtained from a woman aged 25 to 39 in good health and CMV-seropositive. The gene calls are TRBV30 and TRBJ2-3; TRBD2 aligns across 7 bases. The CDR3 is CAWSLTSADTQYF. The CDR3 region has the DNA TGTGCCTGGAGTTTAACTAGCGCCGATACGCAGTATTTT.